Each of the 16 T cell receptor beta chains below was sequenced from the same sample in a study of blood T cell repertoires in COVID-19. Clones were sequenced by immunoSEQ multiplex PCR, and TCRdb holds only the in-frame ones, with some missing. Of around 250,000 clones listed, 86% were seen once; the top ten hold 9% to 15%. The material sequenced was peripheral blood. The receptors originated from a man older than 75 with acute or convalescent COVID-19.

The chain recombines TRBV7-8 with TRBJ2-7, with TRBD2 matching 13 bases. The germline V gene encodes CDR1 SGHVS and CDR2 FQNEAQ. With V trimmed by 11 bases and J by 4 bases, 14 bases remained unmatched. This CDR3 spans 16 amino acids. Here the CDR3 DNA reads TGTGCCGGAGGGCGGTCCGGGACTAGCGGGATGTACGAGCAGTACTTC. The encoded protein is CAGGRSGTSGMYEQYF.

This clone occurred a few times. The chain uses TRBV28 and TRBJ1-1, with 7 bases identical to TRBD1. Germline V gene data show CDR1 as MDHEN and CDR2 as SYDVKM. The J segment lost 6 bases and the V segment lost 5 bases, leaving 9 bases of the junction unmatched. The CDR3 is made up of 14 amino acids. This CDR3 is CASSPGTAPAEAFF. The CDR3 nucleotides read TGTGCCAGCAGTCCCGGGACAGCTCCTGCTGAAGCTTTCTTT.

This clone was detected only a few times. The chain carries TRBV27 and TRBJ2-1, with 11 bases aligning to TRBD2. CDR1 is MNHEY and CDR2 is SMNVEV in the germline V gene (reference sequence). This CDR3 contains 18 residues. V was clipped by 3 bases and J by 2 bases; unmatched bases: 9. CDR3 DNA: TGTGCCAGCAGTTTCTCCGGGACTAGCGGAATCACCTACAATGAGCAGTTCTTC. Translating it yields CASSFSGTSGITYNEQFF.

This chain links TRBV7-2 with TRBJ1-1; no definite D call. V shed 3 bases and J shed 7 bases, with 12 bases lying between them. Germline values: CDR1 SGHTA, CDR2 FQGNSA. This CDR3 has 13 residues. The CDR3 bases are TGTGCCAGCAGCTTCCTCGCGGCCCGTGAAGCTTTCTTT. It translates to CASSFLAAREAFF.

V is TRBV24-1 and J is TRBJ1-5, with TRBD1 identical over 8 bases. This CDR3 is 15 amino acids long. Germline V lookup: CDR1 KGHDR, CDR2 SFDVKD. V was clipped by 4 bases and J by 5 bases; unmatched bases: 6. The CDR3 loop reads CATSDPDRVDQPQHF. CDR3 DNA: TGTGCCACCAGTGACCCGGACAGGGTAGATCAGCCCCAGCATTTT.

The chain uses TRBV5-4 and TRBJ2-5; tentative D call: TRBD2 (5 bases). CDR1 is SGHNT and CDR2 is YYREEE in the germline V gene (reference sequence). Deletions cut 0 bases from V and 5 bases from J, with 8 bases between. The CDR3 length is 13 residues. This chain's CDR3 is CASSLGGDETQYF. CDR3 DNA: TGTGCCAGCAGCTTGGGGGGAGACGAGACCCAGTACTTC.

This chain joins TRBV28 and TRBJ2-1; D may be TRBD2 (7 bases). V lost 6 bases and J 8 bases, leaving 14 bases between the germline ends. In germline, CDR1 is MDHEN, CDR2 SYDVKM. The CDR3 has 13 amino acids. CDR3 loop: CASSLSGGHEQFF. CDR3 DNA sequence: TGTGCCAGCAGCCTCTCGGGGGGCCATGAGCAGTTCTTC.

The CDR3, as DNA: TGTGCCAGCAGGACACACAGGGATCCCAATCAGCCCCAGCATTTT. Amino acids: CASRTHRDPNQPQHF. The chain recombines TRBV6-5 with TRBJ1-5, with TRBD1 as a possible D gene (6 bases). CDR1 and CDR2 from the germline V gene are MNHEY and SVGAGI. The ends were cut back, 6 bases at V and 3 bases at J, with 15 bases in the middle. CDR3 length equals 15 residues.

The rearrangement links TRBV24-1 to TRBJ2-7, with 7 bases matching TRBD1. CDR1 is KGHDR, CDR2 SFDVKD, per germline. CDR3 size: 14 residues. With 4 bases clipped from V and 2 bases from J, the junction kept 4 bases outside the gene matches. Here the CDR3 DNA reads TGTGCCACCAGTGACCCGAGGGGGCCCTACGAGCAGTACTTC. The encoded protein is CATSDPRGPYEQYF.

The J gene is TRBJ1-1, the V gene TRBV6-5; D possibly corresponds to TRBD1 (5 bases). CDR1 MNHEY and CDR2 SVGAGI come from the germline V gene. The CDR3 runs 14 residues. Trimming took 6 bases from V and 2 from J, leaving 13 bases between them. The CDR3 protein is CASSQGGGNTEAFF. In DNA form, the CDR3 reads TGTGCCAGCAGCCAGGGTGGCGGAAACACTGAAGCTTTCTTT.

This chain connects TRBV12-5 to TRBJ1-1; D possibly corresponds to TRBD1 (6 bases). The CDR3 contains 15 residues. The germline V gene has CDR1 LGHNT and CDR2 FRNRAP. V lost 6 bases and J lost 0, with 14 bases in between. CDR3 residues: CASGTGSGMNTEAFF. The CDR3 DNA follows: TGTGCTAGTGGAACAGGGTCGGGCATGAACACTGAAGCTTTCTTT.

This chain connects TRBV3-1 (or the pseudogene TRBV3-2) to TRBJ2-3; TRBD2 agrees at 13 bases. The CDR3 runs to 18 residues. In germline, CDR1 is LGHDT, CDR2 YNNKEL (reference sequence). V gave up 1 base and J gave up 5 bases; unmatched junction bases: 9. The CDR3 here is CASSQGTSGSRLGDTQYF. For the CDR3, the DNA is TGTGCCAGCAGCCAAGGGACTAGCGGGAGCCGTTTGGGAGATACGCAGTATTTT.

This clone was seen only a few times. This chain uses TRBV2 with TRBJ2-7; D is unresolved. V was trimmed by 7 bases and J by 5 bases, leaving 9 bases between them. The CDR3 loop spans 11 amino acids. Germline CDR1 SNHLY, CDR2 FYNNEI. CDR3 region: CASMVRNEQYF. The DNA of the CDR3 is TGTGCCAGCATGGTGAGGAACGAGCAGTACTTC.

CDR3: CASSLGAGLQETQYF. CDR3 nucleotide sequence: TGTGCCAGCAGCTTAGGGGCTGGGTTACAAGAGACCCAGTACTTC. The chain uses TRBV7-9 and TRBJ2-5; D not resolved. The CDR3 runs 15 residues. Germline V gene sequence: CDR1 SEHNR, CDR2 FQNEAQ (reference sequence). Trimming left V 1 base short and J 2 bases short, with 11 bases between.

This clone was counted between two and nine times. The genes are TRBV19 and TRBJ1-2; the match to TRBD1 covers 9 bases. This CDR3 is 17 amino acids long. From germline, CDR1 is LNHDA and CDR2 SQIVND (reference sequence). The V and J ends lost 5 bases and 1 base, in that order; junction bases with no gene match: 11. CDR3 DNA sequence: TGTGCCAGTAGTTCCCCCGGGACAGGGAGCGGTAACTATGGCTACACCTTC. As protein: CASSSPGTGSGNYGYTF.

The genes are TRBV5-1 and TRBJ1-2, with D possibly being TRBD1 (6 bases). This CDR3 contains 14 residues. V lost 7 bases to trimming and J lost 3 bases, with 16 bases between them. Germline assignment: CDR1 SGHRS and CDR2 YFSETQ. The CDR3 sequence is CASYEWGLDYGYTF. CDR3 sequence (DNA): TGCGCCAGCTACGAGTGGGGGCTTGACTATGGCTACACCTTC.